These 24 T cell receptor beta chains were all obtained from the same sample, sequenced in a study of T cells in localized non-small cell lung cancer. Libraries were prepared by immunoSEQ multiplex PCR; TCRdb keeps only in-frame clonotypes and omits some of them. The sample holds about 6,400 clones, roughly 90% seen once. Material: peripheral blood, obtained before any cancer treatment. The receptors derive from a male donor older than 55 with stage I lung adenocarcinoma.

The V call is TRBV30, the J call TRBJ2-2; D possibly matches TRBD1 or TRBD2 (6 bases each). The V end lost 3 bases, the J end lost 5 bases, and 7 bases lay between the germline ends. Germline V gene data show CDR1 as GTSNPN and CDR2 as SVGIG (reference sequence). The CDR3 spans 12 residues. The CDR3 reads CAWRGGTGELFF. CDR3 coding DNA: TGTGCCTGGAGAGGGGGGACCGGGGAGCTGTTTTTT.

This sequence joins TRBV6-1 and TRBJ2-7, with 9 bases aligning to TRBD1. After removal of 2 bases from V and 5 bases from J, the junction contained 10 bases not matched to a gene. Germline V gene sequence: CDR1 MNHNS, CDR2 SASEGT. The CDR3 is 16 amino acids. CDR3 sequence: CASSEFWLGQGDEQYV. DNA of the CDR3: TGTGCCAGCAGTGAATTCTGGTTGGGACAGGGTGACGAGCAGTACGTC.

The V gene is TRBV10-3, the J gene TRBJ2-6; no firm D call. CDR3 length equals 14 residues. V lost 11 bases and J lost 0, with 11 bases in between. Germline values: CDR1 ENHRY, CDR2 SYGVKD. The CDR3 DNA sequence: TGTGCCGCTTCTCAAGGCTCTGGGGCCAACGTCCTGACTTTC. Translating it yields CAASQGSGANVLTF.

The chain uses TRBV9 and TRBJ2-1; D remains ambiguous. Germline V lookup: CDR1 SGDLS, CDR2 YYNGEE. This CDR3 contains 15 residues. V was shortened by 3 bases and J by 3 bases, with 13 bases between the two germline ends. CDR3: CASSAEGSNYNEQFF. The CDR3 nucleotides are TGTGCCAGCAGCGCCGAAGGTTCCAACTACAATGAGCAGTTCTTC.

The chain has TRBV25-1 and TRBJ2-1; the match to TRBD1 covers 10 bases. CDR3 length equals 13 residues. CDR1 is MGHDK, CDR2 SYGVNS, per germline. V dropped 5 bases and J dropped 9; count of bases not matched to a gene: 4. CDR3 in amino acids: CASSTGQGVEQFF. The DNA for the CDR3 is TGTGCCAGCAGTACCGGACAGGGGGTTGAGCAGTTCTTC. The complete variable domain, with remaining parts taken from reference TRBV25-1 and TRBJ2-1, reads EADIYQTPRYLVIGTGKKITLECSQTMGHDKMYWYQQDPGMELHLIHYSYGVNSTEKGDLSSESTVSRIRTEHFPLTLESARPSHTSQYLCASSTGQGVEQFFGPGTRLTVL.

This chain connects TRBV20-1 to TRBJ1-1; D is unclear. V was clipped by 6 bases and J by 6 bases, with 8 bases between them. The germline V gene encodes CDR1 DFQATT and CDR2 SNEGSKA (reference sequence). This CDR3 spans 10 amino acids. The CDR3 nucleotides are TGCAGTGCATACCGGGCTGAAGCTTTCTTT. It yields the protein CSAYRAEAFF.

This chain uses TRBV6-5 with TRBJ1-2; D gene ambiguous. The V and J ends lost 2 bases and 5 bases respectively, with 3 bases between them. The CDR3 sequence is 11 residues long. CDR1 and CDR2 from the germline V gene are MNHEY and SVGAGI. CDR3 amino acids: CASSYPYGYTF. The DNA for the CDR3 is TGTGCCAGCAGTTACCCGTATGGCTACACCTTC.

This rearrangement joins TRBV7-9 to TRBJ1-2; 7 bases are shared with TRBD1. Losses at the gene ends were 1 base for V and 5 bases for J; bases not matched to a gene: 7. This CDR3 spans 15 amino acids. The germline V gene has CDR1 SEHNR and CDR2 FQNEAQ (reference sequence). The DNA of the CDR3 is TGTGCCAGCAGCTTAGAGGCAGGGGGTGTATATGGCTACACCTTC. This sequence encodes CASSLEAGGVYGYTF.

This sequence joins TRBV4-1 and TRBJ1-1; D gene uncertain. Looked up from germline, CDR1 is MGHRA and CDR2 is YSYEKL. This CDR3 has 15 amino acids. The V and J ends lost 5 bases and 3 bases respectively, with 16 bases between them. The CDR3 DNA is TGCGCCAGCAGCGCTCGCCCCTCCGAGGACACTGAAGCTTTCTTT. Translated, it gives CASSARPSEDTEAFF.

J is TRBJ2-7 and V is TRBV5-5, with D hard to call. The CDR3 runs 14 residues. V was trimmed by 1 base and J by 3 bases, leaving 11 bases between them. The germline CDR1 and CDR2 sequences are SGHKS and YYEKEE (reference sequence). The CDR3 DNA is TGTGCCAGCAGCTTGTTGTCCACCGGCTACGAGCAGTACTTC. This encodes CASSLLSTGYEQYF.

Written as DNA, the CDR3 is TGCGCCAGCAGCTCTGGGGGAATCGCTGAAGCTTTCTTT. Encoded protein: CASSSGGIAEAFF. The V call is TRBV5-1, the J call TRBJ1-1; perhaps TRBD1 as D (5 bases). CDR1 is SGHRS, CDR2 YFSETQ, per germline. V shed 3 bases and J shed 6 bases, with 12 bases lying between them. CDR3 length equals 13 residues.

V is TRBV5-1 and J is TRBJ1-2; possibly TRBD1 for D (5 bases). Trimming cost V 3 bases and J 7 bases, with 16 bases left between them. The CDR3 consists of 14 residues. Germline lookup yields CDR1 SGHRS and CDR2 YFSETQ. This CDR3 reads CASSSPGAQGGYTF. CDR3 sequence (DNA): TGCGCCAGCAGCTCGCCAGGTGCCCAGGGTGGCTACACCTTC.

The CDR3 loop reads CAKEDYQAEETQYF. The CDR3 nucleotides are TGTGCCAAGGAGGACTACCAAGCTGAAGAGACCCAGTACTTC. The chain employs TRBV2 and TRBJ2-5, with D possibly being TRBD2 (6 bases). The V gene's germline CDR1 is SNHLY and CDR2 FYNNEI. This CDR3 is 14 amino acids long. Trimming stripped 10 bases from V and 3 bases from J, with 18 bases between.

The chain uses TRBV7-2 and TRBJ2-2; weak D call: TRBD1 (6 bases). Germline assignment: CDR1 SGHTA and CDR2 FQGNSA. Trimming stripped 5 bases from V and 6 bases from J, with 13 bases between. This CDR3 is built from 14 residues. CDR3 coding DNA: TGTGCCAGCAGCCCCCAGGGGCAGGCCGGGGAGCTGTTTTTT. Translated, it gives CASSPQGQAGELFF.

The V call is TRBV4-2, the J call TRBJ1-4; 8 positions agree with TRBD1. The CDR3 totals 16 residues. Germline V CDR1 and CDR2: LGHNA, YNFKEQ. Losses at the gene ends were 0 bases for V and 8 bases for J; bases not matched to a gene: 8. CDR3 sequence (DNA): TGTGCCAGCAGCCAAGATCCGGGACAGGAGGCGGAAAAACTGTTTTTT. Translating it yields CASSQDPGQEAEKLFF.

The rearrangement uses TRBV2 and TRBJ1-1; 8 bases align to TRBD1. Trimming at V came to 8 bases and at J to 0 bases, leaving 5 bases not matched to a gene. CDR3 length equals 14 residues. In germline, CDR1 is SNHLY, CDR2 FYNNEI. The CDR3 loop is CASRGQELNTEAFF. DNA of the CDR3: TGTGCCAGCCGGGGACAGGAATTGAACACTGAAGCTTTCTTT.

V and J are TRBV6-1 and TRBJ1-4; no definite D call. CDR1 MNHNS and CDR2 SASEGT come from the germline V gene. CDR3 length: 14 residues. The V and J ends lost 3 bases and 3 bases respectively, with 8 bases between them. This CDR3 reads CASSENRANEKLFF. Written as DNA, the CDR3 is TGTGCCAGCAGTGAGAACCGGGCTAATGAAAAACTGTTTTTT.

CDR3 nucleotides: TGTGCCAGCAGCCGACAGTCCAGCTCTGGAAACACCATATATTTT. It specifies CASSRQSSSGNTIYF. The V and J genes are TRBV14 and TRBJ1-3; TRBD1 might be the D (5 bases). Germline V gene lookup returns CDR1 SGHDN and CDR2 FVKESK. There are 15 residues in the CDR3. The germline V and J ends were trimmed by 4 bases and 0 bases, with 10 bases remaining between them.

This clone was seen a single time. The chain combines TRBV14 with TRBJ2-1, with 7 nucleotides matching TRBD2. Trimming removed 4 bases from V and 3 bases from J; junction bases left unmatched: 6. The CDR3 loop spans 15 amino acids. The V gene's germline CDR1 is SGHDN and CDR2 FVKESK. CDR3 DNA: TGTGCCAGCAGCCGGGGAGTAGCGGGCTACAATGAGCAGTTCTTC. Translated: CASSRGVAGYNEQFF.

Comments on this clone: Other DNA sequences in this specimen translate into the identical CDR3. The V and J genes are TRBV2 and TRBJ1-2, with D perhaps matching TRBD1 (6 bases). CDR1 is SNHLY, CDR2 FYNNEI, per germline. V lost 4 bases and J lost 8, with 23 bases in between. The length of the CDR3 is 16 residues. The CDR3 DNA is TGTGCCAGCAGTGTTTCTTCGGGGCGGGGGGCGGGAGGCTACACCTTC. It encodes CASSVSSGRGAGGYTF.

The chain recombines TRBV5-6 with TRBJ1-2; possibly TRBD1 for D (5 bases). The length of the CDR3 is 15 residues. V lost 5 bases, J lost 4 bases, and 18 bases lay in between. Per the germline V gene, CDR1 is SGHDT and CDR2 is YYEEEE. The CDR3 here is CASSIGGRNIYGYTF. The CDR3 nucleotides read TGTGCCAGCAGTATCGGGGGACGGAACATCTATGGCTACACCTTC.

Remarks on this clone: This sample also contains other DNA sequences that code for the same CDR3. The chain is built from TRBV18 and TRBJ1-5; D unresolved. The CDR3 sequence is 13 residues long. The V gene lost 8 bases and the J gene lost 5 bases, with 13 bases spanning the gap. Looked up from germline, CDR1 is KGHSH and CDR2 is LQKENI. The CDR3 loop reads CASTRGGDQPQHF. The CDR3 DNA is TGTGCCAGCACCCGAGGCGGCGATCAGCCCCAGCATTTT.

Here the CDR3 DNA reads TGTGCCAGCAGCCAAGAAGACAGCGCGAGCTCCTACAATGAGCAGTTCTTC. It encodes CASSQEDSASSYNEQFF. V and J are TRBV4-2 and TRBJ2-1, with D possibly TRBD1 on 5 matching bases. CDR1 LGHNA and CDR2 YNFKEQ come from the germline V gene. Trimming stripped 0 bases from V and 0 bases from J, with 12 bases between. This CDR3 contains 17 residues.

Worth noting for this clone: The same CDR3 can be traced to other DNA sequences in this sample. The chain carries TRBV19 and TRBJ2-5; D unclear. There are 11 residues in the CDR3. Trimming stripped 3 bases from V and 3 bases from J, with 2 bases between. Germline loops: CDR1 LNHDA, CDR2 SQIVND (reference sequence). The CDR3 sequence is CASSIEETQYF. The CDR3 coding sequence is TGTGCCAGTAGTATTGAAGAGACCCAGTACTTC.